This passage covers 21 T cell receptor beta chains from one sample sequenced in a study of T cells in localized non-small cell lung cancer. Libraries were prepared by immunoSEQ multiplex PCR; TCRdb keeps only in-frame clonotypes and omits some of them. The table has about 22,000 clones, more than 85% seen once. The source material was PBMCs, sampled before any cancer treatment. Source of these receptors: a man aged 40 to 70 with stage II squamous cell lung carcinoma.

V gene TRBV6-5 combines with J gene TRBJ1-2, with D possibly matching TRBD1 (5 bases). The CDR3 has 13 residues. In germline, CDR1 is MNHEY, CDR2 SVGAGI. Between the trimmed V and J ends, which lost 6 bases and 6 bases, there was a span of 14 bases. CDR3 in DNA: TGTGCCAGCAGCCCCCGGGGCATCAATGGCTACACCTTC. It codes for CASSPRGINGYTF.

A single count supports this clone. The V gene is TRBV6-6, the J gene TRBJ1-1, with D unclear. The germline V gene has CDR1 MNHNY and CDR2 SVGAGI (reference sequence). The CDR3 contains 10 residues. The V and J ends lost 10 bases and 6 bases respectively, with 9 bases between them. CDR3 sequence: CATTSSEAFF. DNA for the CDR3: TGTGCCACCACTTCGTCTGAAGCTTTCTTT.

This chain connects TRBV18 to TRBJ2-1; no clear D. The CDR3 is made up of 13 amino acids. V was pared by 1 base and J by 5 bases, with 6 bases between. CDR1 and CDR2 (germline): KGHSH, LQKENI. In DNA form, the CDR3 reads TGTGCCAGCTCACCACTCACTGACAATGAGCAGTTCTTC. Protein: CASSPLTDNEQFF.

This clone turned up a few times. The chain couples TRBV5-4 to TRBJ1-4, with D possibly matching TRBD1 (5 bases). Germline V CDR1 and CDR2: SGHNT, YYREEE (reference sequence). The CDR3 has 15 residues. Trimming pared 0 bases from V and 6 bases from J, leaving 12 bases between. The CDR3 DNA is TGTGCCAGCAGCTTGGGACCCGGGGGAGATGAAAAACTGTTTTTT. It specifies CASSLGPGGDEKLFF.

The chain has TRBV27 and TRBJ2-1; TRBD2 aligns across 10 bases. This CDR3 region has 15 residues. Germline CDR1 and CDR2: MNHEY and SMNVEV (reference sequence). The V segment lost 4 bases and the J segment 0 bases; nucleotides outside the gene matches: 0. The DNA of the CDR3 is TGTGCCAGCAGTTCTAGCGGGAGCTCCTACAATGAGCAGTTCTTC. Amino acids: CASSSSGSSYNEQFF.

This chain links TRBV5-4 with TRBJ2-3, with 13 bases matching TRBD2. From germline, CDR1 is SGHNT and CDR2 YYREEE (reference sequence). The CDR3 spans 15 residues. Trimming cost V 3 bases and J 6 bases; bases outside gene matches: 4. The CDR3: CASSSRTSGSDTQYF. For the CDR3, the DNA is TGTGCCAGCAGCTCCCGGACTAGCGGGAGTGATACGCAGTATTTT.

CDR3 loop: CAWSVQGAGSNQPQHF. CDR3 nucleotides: TGTGCCTGGAGTGTACAGGGGGCCGGTAGCAATCAGCCCCAGCATTTT. This chain links TRBV30 with TRBJ1-5, with 9 bases aligning to TRBD1. CDR3 size: 16 residues. In germline, CDR1 is GTSNPN, CDR2 SVGIG (reference sequence). V was clipped by 0 bases and J by 0 bases; unmatched bases: 3.

V and J are TRBV28 and TRBJ2-6; TRBD1 matches 7 bases. This CDR3 has 15 residues. Germline CDR1 reads MDHEN; CDR2 reads SYDVKM. The trim removed 5 bases at V and 5 bases at J, leaving 6 bases unmatched. CDR3 in amino acids: CASSRTGLWANVLTF. For the CDR3, the DNA is TGTGCCAGCAGTCGGACAGGACTCTGGGCCAACGTCCTGACTTTC.

V usage is TRBV5-6 and J usage is TRBJ2-7; D is perhaps TRBD1 (5 bases). Germline CDR1 reads SGHDT; CDR2 reads YYEEEE. CDR3 length equals 15 residues. V lost 4 bases, J lost 3 bases, and 17 bases lay in between. In DNA form, the CDR3 reads TGTGCCAGCAGCCTAGGGGCGATAGGACGCTACGAGCAGTACTTC. It is translated as CASSLGAIGRYEQYF.

This chain connects TRBV6-5 to TRBJ2-7; 10 nucleotides line up with TRBD2. Per germline, CDR1 MNHEY and CDR2 SVGAGI. This CDR3 comprises 14 residues. The V gene end was trimmed by 8 bases and the J gene end by 2 bases; junction bases not matched to a gene: 6. The CDR3 DNA reads TGTGCCAGCGTAAGGACTAGCGGCCCCTACGAGCAGTACTTC. Its translation is CASVRTSGPYEQYF.

V gene TRBV2 combines with J gene TRBJ2-3; D not certain. Germline V gene data show CDR1 as SNHLY and CDR2 as FYNNEI. The CDR3 length is 15 residues. V was clipped by 4 bases and J by 0 bases, with 11 bases between them. Written as DNA, the CDR3 is TGTGCCAGCAGTGCGGAAGGATATAGCACAGATACGCAGTATTTT. Translated: CASSAEGYSTDTQYF.

This clone appeared once. Here the CDR3 reads CSVRLTVYTGELFF. CDR3 bases: TGCAGCGTTAGGCTGACAGTTTACACCGGGGAGCTGTTTTTT. The chain combines TRBV29-1 with TRBJ2-2; D is possibly TRBD1 (5 bases). V gave up 5 bases and J gave up 3 bases, with 13 bases separating them. Germline-derived CDR1 and CDR2 are SQVTM and ANQGSEA. The CDR3 runs 14 residues.

The V and J genes are TRBV9 and TRBJ2-6; D is unresolved. Trimming left V 4 bases short and J 4 bases short, with 15 bases between. Per the germline V gene, CDR1 is SGDLS and CDR2 is YYNGEE. The CDR3 is made up of 16 amino acids. The CDR3 sequence is CASSPVYSSGANVLTF. In DNA form, the CDR3 reads TGTGCCAGCAGCCCGGTGTACAGCTCAGGGGCCAACGTCCTGACTTTC.

The chain joins TRBV7-2 to TRBJ1-5; 7 nucleotides line up with TRBD1. The CDR3 has 15 residues. The germline CDR1 and CDR2 sequences are SGHTA and FQGNSA. V shed 2 bases, J shed 5 bases, and the junction held 6 bases outside the gene matches. The CDR3 region has the DNA TGTGCCAGCAGCTTAAAGGGACAGCGGCATCAGCCCCAGCATTTT. Residues: CASSLKGQRHQPQHF.

This clone was seen a single time. The chain links TRBV7-9 to TRBJ1-4, with D possibly TRBD1 on 5 matching bases. CDR1 and CDR2 from the germline V gene are SEHNR and FQNEAQ (reference sequence). Trimming took off 6 bases at V and 2 bases at J, with 10 bases between the two ends. The CDR3 runs 14 residues. The CDR3 nucleotides are TGTGCCAGCAGACCGGGACGGACTAATGAAAAACTGTTTTTT. Residues: CASRPGRTNEKLFF. The full variable domain, with the rest looked up from reference TRBV7-9 and TRBJ1-4, is DTGVSQNPRHKITKRGQNVTFRCDPISEHNRLYWYRQTLGQGPEFLTYFQNEAQLEKSRLLSDRFSAERPKGSFSTLEIQRTEQGDSAMYLCASRPGRTNEKLFFGSGTQLSVL.

V usage is TRBV29-1 and J usage is TRBJ2-2; 9 bases match TRBD2. The CDR3 runs 16 residues. With V trimmed by 7 bases and J by 7 bases, 16 bases remained unmatched. CDR1 is SQVTM, CDR2 ANQGSEA, per germline. The CDR3 DNA is TGCAGCGCCAACTTACTAGCGGGTGGGTTGGGCGGGGAGCTGTTTTTT. Its protein product is CSANLLAGGLGGELFF.

The gene calls are TRBV28 and TRBJ2-1; D unclear. The CDR3 spans 14 residues. Germline-derived CDR1 and CDR2 are MDHEN and SYDVKM. With 5 bases removed from V and 10 bases from J, the gap between germline ends came to 18 bases. CDR3 bases: TGTGCCAGCAGTACCCGACCCACCCAAGGGGAGCAGTTCTTC. Translation gives CASSTRPTQGEQFF.

This CDR3 reads CASRPLAGETYNEQFF. The CDR3 DNA is TGTGCCAGCAGACCCTTAGCGGGAGAGACCTACAATGAGCAGTTCTTC. The chain combines TRBV28 with TRBJ2-1; 9 bases line up with TRBD2. This CDR3 is built from 16 residues. Germline V gene data show CDR1 as MDHEN and CDR2 as SYDVKM. Trimming cost V 6 bases and J 2 bases; bases outside gene matches: 8.

This clone was detected a few times. Other DNA sequences of this sample code for an identical CDR3. The gene calls are TRBV19 and TRBJ2-5; D uncertain. V was clipped by 4 bases and J by 2 bases, with 5 bases between them. This CDR3 has 12 residues. CDR1 and CDR2 from the germline V gene are LNHDA and SQIVND (reference sequence). The CDR3: CASSSRQETQYF. In nucleotides, the CDR3 is TGTGCCAGTAGTAGCCGACAAGAGACCCAGTACTTC.

This chain uses TRBV9 with TRBJ1-4; TRBD1 aligns across 9 bases. The CDR3 consists of 16 residues. V lost 0 bases and J lost 7; bases outside the gene matches: 7. In germline, CDR1 is SGDLS, CDR2 YYNGEE. CDR3 coding DNA: TGTGCCAGCAGCGTAGTTCCTACAGGGGGCACTGAAAAACTGTTTTTT. Protein: CASSVVPTGGTEKLFF.

CDR3 nucleotides: TGTGCCAGCAGTGAGATTGTGAGTCGTGAGCAGTACTTC. Amino acids: CASSEIVSREQYF. V and J are TRBV6-1 and TRBJ2-7; D is unclear. Deletions cut 3 bases from V and 7 bases from J, with 13 bases between. CDR3 length: 13 residues. CDR1 and CDR2 from the germline V gene are MNHNS and SASEGT.